The clone carrying this T cell receptor (beta chain) was recorded at least ten times. The time point denotes: blood at routine non-recurrence follow-up after resection. Whole RNA was taken from tumor, nontumor lung or frozen PBMC; it was then sequenced unsorted. The data originate from a study of spatial heterogeneity in lung cancer. Across the whole study: Across the raw uncorrected reads, a unique TCR and UMI combination was observed, on average, more than ten times.

From germline, CDR1 is SGHDN and CDR2 FVKESK. The junction had 5 bases not matched to a gene; V was cut back by 0 bases and J by 7 bases. The length of the CDR3 is 16 residues. The study tagged each TCR cDNA molecule with a unique molecular identifier. TCRdb independently ran MiXCR on the 5' RACE reads; one entry per CDR3 protein. The sample records roughly 70,000 distinct CDR3 sequences, over 7% being singletons. This sample comprised PBMCs, obtained at follow-up. This clonotype originated in a female donor with early-stage non-small cell lung cancer. The chain employs TRBV14 and TRBJ2-1, with 11 bases aligning to TRBD2. Written as DNA, the CDR3 is TGTGCCAGCAGCCAAGAGCTAGCGGGAGGAGGGAATGAGCAGTTCTTC. Protein: CASSQELAGGGNEQFF.